This T cell receptor beta chain was captured in a study of identical twins listed by TCRdb under 2016. Study-level background: To test whether fetal clonotypes persist, the study used deep sequencing on TCR alpha and beta repertoires from monozygotic twins, unrelated adults of various ages, and cord blood. To rule out contamination, replicate twin experiments were performed at different times with different library preparation protocols. The paper as a whole reports these results and caveats: Compared with coincidental sharing between unrelated individuals, out-of-frame TCR alpha sequences shared between twins had an excess of sequences with low generation probability. In monozygotic twins, recombination models systematically underestimated out-of-frame TCR alpha sharing, but the models matched the sharing seen between unrelated individuals. In beta out-of-frame sequences, excess twin sharing was weaker, because having fewer shared sequences lowered the signal-to-noise ratio. Zero-insertion analyses could be partly confounded by invariant T cells such as MAIT and iNKT, though diverse VJ usage argued against such confounding for most clonotypes. Fewer insertions were carried by abundant cord blood beta clonotypes, a similar but weaker trend appeared in young adult naive repertoires, and no such trend appeared in memory repertoires. Because the same donors could not be followed over many years, the conclusions relied on cross-sectional statistical analysis.

The germline V and J ends show losses of 10 bases and 4 bases respectively, and no gene match explains 7 bases of the junction. The CDR3, from cysteine to phenylalanine, totals 15 residues. Left in the record is the CDR3 DNA by itself, 45 bases read in frame from the first base. Sequences MNHNS (CDR1) and SASEGT (CDR2) are obtained from the germline V gene. The library was prepared using 5' RACE. Sequencer: Illumina HiSeq 2000. A universal primer binding site was added through template switching, and the final cDNA carried a unique molecular identifier so that TCR cDNA molecules could be counted accurately. Specific primers in the conserved constant-segment region were used to synthesize first-strand cDNA for the TCR alpha and beta chains. To control for contamination, every cDNA library was double barcoded, receiving both a SMART-Mk sample barcode and Illumina barcodes. TruSeq adapter sequences and Illumina sample barcodes were added in two successive PCR steps. TCR alpha and beta cDNA libraries were sequenced on the Illumina HiSeq platform with custom primers. The authors' pipeline ran thus. MiGEC was used to process raw reads and extract unique molecular identifiers, and MiXCR was used to find CDR3 positions. For each individual, recombination models were inferred using an EM algorithm with the repgenHMM and IGoR tools. Shared clonotype analysis was performed with the tcR package in R, normalizing sharing by the product of cloneset sizes. Out-of-frame nonproductive sequences were analyzed to study raw recombination free of thymic and clonal selection effects. TCRdb reran the public reads through fastp at Q25 and MiXCR, keeping productive beta chains. Rows matching on CDR3 protein sequence are summarized as one entry with the most common DNA and genes. None of the V and J calls come from the authors' own analysis; TCRdb made them. This sample gives about 720,000 distinct CDR3 sequences in total; about 20% of them show up just once. Around 13% of the sample is taken by the ten largest.

Every donor was a healthy Caucasian. Three pairs of female monozygotic twins, all aged roughly 18 to 29 years, were included in the twin cohort. RNA for TCR libraries was isolated from peripheral blood mononuclear cells. This clonotype has more than one count but fewer than ten. Its antigen remains unidentified. The record has no base qualities; no much larger clone is one base away. The same sample was also studied in work on T cells expressing NK-cell markers. As described in the second report: Seven or eight donors provided sorted CD3+CD56+NKG2C+, CD3+CD56+NKG2C- and CD3+CD56-NKG2C+ T-cell subsets, whose TCR beta-chain repertoires were profiled. Among the eight sequenced donors, only one was HCMV-seronegative, while the other seven were HCMV-seropositive. In several experiments an anti-gammadeltaTCR antibody was added to restrict sorting to alphabetaTCR-expressing T cells. In over five donors, the dominant CD3+CD56+NKG2C+ clonotypes were among the top 10 CD8+ clonotypes and accounted for roughly 1.0-8% of CD8+ T cells. Those dominant clonotypes were again the most abundant among CD3+CD56-NKG2C+ cells in a handful of donors, at roughly 25-65%. It remained unclear whether the expanded NKG2C-expressing T cell clones were specific for HCMV antigens. The eight sequenced donors were randomly selected healthy volunteers, three men and five women. A commercial ELISA kit detecting HCMV-specific IgG in serum was used to determine HCMV serostatus. For a handful of donors, bulk peripheral blood T-cell repertoires were also sequenced from unsorted PBMC. MIGEC was used to demultiplex reads and group reads by UMI, and MiTCR was used to assemble and quantify clonotypes. To remove erroneous sequences, TCR cDNA sequences were retained only when supported by two or more reads. The tcR package was used for downstream repertoire analysis, and clonotypes were matched across fractions by CDR3 nucleotide sequence plus V segment. Antigen specificity was annotated against VDJdb with VDJmatch, allowing one amino acid substitution in CDR3.

Source material: PBMCs. The TCR was taken from a woman aged 18 to 35 in good health. The chain uses TRBV6-1 and TRBJ2-6, and 10 junction bases match TRBD1. The CDR3 amino acid sequence is: CATRDRGAGANVLTF. DNA sequence: TGTGCCACGAGGGACAGGGGAGCAGGGGCCAACGTCCTGACTTTC.